These 12 T cell receptor beta chains were sequenced from one sample in a study of blood T cell repertoires in COVID-19. Profiled with immunoSEQ multiplex PCR; TCRdb holds only in-frame clones, not every one. The sample has about 30,000 clones; 90% are singletons. Material: peripheral blood. The receptors here all came from a man aged 60 to 69 with active or convalescent COVID-19.

The J gene is TRBJ1-1, the V gene TRBV6-5; D gene ambiguous. Looked up from germline, CDR1 is MNHEY and CDR2 is SVGAGI. V was trimmed by 5 bases and J by 6 bases, leaving 7 bases between them. This CDR3 is 11 amino acids long. The CDR3 sequence: CASSLRAEAFF. The CDR3 DNA follows: TGTGCCAGCAGTCTGAGGGCTGAAGCTTTCTTT.

V gene TRBV9 combines with J gene TRBJ2-7, with 9 bases matching TRBD1. This CDR3 has 15 residues. V gave up 3 bases and J gave up 5 bases; unmatched junction bases: 9. Germline V lookup: CDR1 SGDLS, CDR2 YYNGEE. CDR3 amino acids: CASSATTGGFHEQYF. The CDR3 region has the DNA TGTGCCAGCAGCGCGACGACAGGGGGGTTCCACGAGCAGTACTTC.

The rearrangement joins TRBV10-3 to TRBJ2-7, with 9 bases aligning to TRBD1. Losses at the gene ends were 10 bases for V and 6 bases for J; bases not matched to a gene: 7. The CDR3 is 12 residues long. Germline assignment: CDR1 ENHRY and CDR2 SYGVKD. The CDR3 bases are TGTGCCACAAAACAGGGGGCGAGCGAGCAGTACTTC. It translates to CATKQGASEQYF.

The rearrangement joins TRBV6-5 to TRBJ1-5, with 9 bases lining up with TRBD1. CDR1 MNHEY and CDR2 SVGAGI come from the germline V gene. V was clipped by 5 bases and J by 6 bases; unmatched bases: 5. This CDR3 comprises 14 residues. The CDR3 DNA reads TGTGCCAGCAGTACACAGGGGGCCCGTCAGCCCCAGCATTTT. Translating gives CASSTQGARQPQHF.

The chain recombines TRBV4-1 with TRBJ1-6; D is ambiguous. Germline V gives CDR1 MGHRA, CDR2 YSYEKL. Trimming took 0 bases from V and 7 from J, leaving 13 bases between them. This CDR3 is built from 16 residues. This CDR3 reads CASSQDERQRNSPLHF. Written as DNA, the CDR3 is TGCGCCAGCAGCCAAGACGAACGACAACGGAATTCACCCCTCCACTTT.

The chain recombines TRBV19 with TRBJ2-7; D uncertain. Between the trimmed V and J ends, which lost 5 bases and 1 base, there was a span of 12 bases. From germline, CDR1 is LNHDA and CDR2 SQIVND (reference sequence). This CDR3 is built from 14 residues. The DNA for the CDR3 is TGTGCCAGTAGTCTTCAACCGGTTTCCTACGAGCAGTACTTC. This codes for CASSLQPVSYEQYF.

The gene calls are TRBV5-1 and TRBJ1-2; D ambiguous. Trimming took off 0 bases at V and 9 bases at J, with 9 bases between the two ends. The CDR3 spans 12 residues. Germline V gene lookup returns CDR1 SGHRS and CDR2 YFSETQ. The CDR3 DNA sequence: TGCGCCAGCAGCTTGGGGCAGGAACGCTACACCTTC. It yields the protein CASSLGQERYTF. Complete variable domain (other parts from reference TRBV5-1 and TRBJ1-2): KAGVTQTPRYLIKTRGQQVTLSCSPISGHRSVSWYQQTPGQGLQFLFEYFSETQRNKGNFPGRFSGRQFSNSRSEMNVSTLELGDSALYLCASSLGQERYTFGSGTRLTVV.

V is TRBV12-5 and J is TRBJ1-6, with D tentatively TRBD1 (5 bases). The ends were cut back, 7 bases at V and 7 bases at J, with 11 bases in the middle. Germline loops: CDR1 LGHNT, CDR2 FRNRAP. The CDR3 totals 13 residues. Here the CDR3 reads CASATSGNSPLHF. In nucleotides, the CDR3 is TGTGCTAGTGCTACCTCAGGGAATTCACCCCTCCACTTT.

In its sample, this clone was seen a few times. This sequence joins TRBV30 and TRBJ1-1; perhaps TRBD1 as D (6 bases). Germline CDR1 is GTSNPN and CDR2 is SVGIG (reference sequence). V was pared by 8 bases and J by 5 bases, with 12 bases between. The CDR3 spans 11 residues. The CDR3 region is CAHRVRTEAFF. CDR3 sequence (DNA): TGTGCCCACAGGGTGCGGACTGAAGCTTTCTTT.

The J gene is TRBJ2-1, the V gene TRBV4-3; 8 bases match TRBD1. V lost 5 bases, J lost 6 bases, and 3 bases stayed unmatched. This CDR3 has 13 residues. Germline V lookup: CDR1 LGHNA, CDR2 YSLEER. CDR3 region: CASSFTGGNEQFF. The CDR3 DNA is TGCGCCAGCAGCTTTACAGGGGGCAATGAGCAGTTCTTC.

The chain combines TRBV7-6 with TRBJ1-4, with TRBD1 matching over 9 bases. The CDR3 extends over 17 amino acids. The germline CDR1 and CDR2 sequences are SGHVS and FNYEAQ. Trimming removed 6 bases from V and 4 bases from J; junction bases left unmatched: 12. CDR3 nucleotide sequence: TGTGCCAGCAGTTTGGGGACAGGGAGAATTGTTAATGAAAAACTGTTTTTT. Its protein product is CASSLGTGRIVNEKLFF.

V gene TRBV7-2 combines with J gene TRBJ2-2; TRBD2 matches 12 bases. The ends lost 4 bases at V and 7 bases at J; junction bases unmatched: 10. This CDR3 spans 17 amino acids. Germline loops: CDR1 SGHTA, CDR2 FQGNSA. The CDR3 DNA follows: TGTGCCAGCAGCTCCGTCTCTAGCGGGAGGGCCGTCGGGGAGCTGTTTTTT. Translation gives CASSSVSSGRAVGELFF.